Presented here are 14 T cell receptor beta chains from one specimen sequenced in a study of blood T cell repertoires in COVID-19. Some clones are missing from TCRdb's copy, which holds only in-frame ones; the method was immunoSEQ multiplex PCR. Seen here are 55,000 to 80,000 clones, more than 65% observed once, and the top ten hold about 0.87%. Sequencing was carried out using peripheral blood. Receptor source: a woman aged 65 to 85 with acute or convalescent COVID-19.

The genes are TRBV27 and TRBJ1-1; TRBD1 matches 7 bases. The CDR3 is 16 amino acids. The trim removed 8 bases at V and 0 bases at J, leaving 12 bases unmatched. Per the germline V gene, CDR1 is MNHEY and CDR2 is SMNVEV (reference sequence). The CDR3: CASRATGPGVNTEAFF. DNA of the CDR3: TGTGCCAGCCGAGCGACAGGGCCTGGCGTGAACACTGAAGCTTTCTTT.

This rearrangement joins TRBV28 to TRBJ2-7; 7 nucleotides align to TRBD1. The CDR3 consists of 16 residues. Germline V CDR1 and CDR2: MDHEN, SYDVKM. V gave up 6 bases and J gave up 3 bases; unmatched junction bases: 14. The CDR3 region is CASSHTPGTVDYEQYF. The CDR3 DNA follows: TGTGCCAGCAGCCACACCCCCGGGACAGTGGACTACGAGCAGTACTTC.

V gene TRBV7-9 combines with J gene TRBJ2-7; 7 bases fit TRBD1. The CDR3 extends over 11 amino acids. Per germline, CDR1 SEHNR and CDR2 FQNEAQ (reference sequence). The ends lost 5 bases at V and 8 bases at J; junction bases unmatched: 3. The CDR3 region has the DNA TGTGCCAGCAGCCAGGGGGAGAAGCAGTACTTC. Amino acid sequence: CASSQGEKQYF.

The genes are TRBV7-2 and TRBJ1-5; D might be TRBD1 (6 bases). The germline gives CDR1 SGHTA, CDR2 FQGNSA. This CDR3 is 15 amino acids long. V was pared by 2 bases and J by 4 bases, with 12 bases between. The CDR3, as DNA: TGTGCCAGCAGCTTATATTGGGGACAAAATCAGCCCCAGCATTTT. Protein sequence: CASSLYWGQNQPQHF.

This chain connects TRBV6-2 or TRBV6-3 to TRBJ1-2, with 10 bases identical to TRBD1. With V trimmed by 4 bases and J by 3 bases, 2 bases remained unmatched. Germline CDR1 and CDR2: MNHEY and SVGEGT. The CDR3 length is 14 residues. The CDR3 DNA is TGTGCCAGCAGTTGGGACAGGGGAGACTATGGCTACACCTTC. This sequence encodes CASSWDRGDYGYTF.

The chain combines TRBV2 with TRBJ1-5; D is unresolved. In germline, CDR1 is SNHLY, CDR2 FYNNEI. The V end lost 6 bases, the J end lost 3 bases, and 9 bases lay between the germline ends. The CDR3 is made up of 13 amino acids. CDR3 protein: CASRQTPNQPQHF. DNA for the CDR3: TGTGCCAGCAGGCAGACACCCAATCAGCCCCAGCATTTT.

This chain uses TRBV4-3 with TRBJ1-2, with D unclear. This CDR3 comprises 14 residues. CDR1 is LGHNA, CDR2 YSLEER, per germline. V lost 2 bases to trimming and J lost 3 bases, with 10 bases between them. CDR3 in amino acids: CASSQRDTYYGYTF. CDR3 bases: TGCGCCAGCAGCCAACGCGACACTTACTATGGCTACACCTTC.

This chain links TRBV18 with TRBJ2-1, with 8 nucleotides matching TRBD2. Looked up from germline, CDR1 is KGHSH and CDR2 is LQKENI. CDR3 length: 15 amino acids. The V segment lost 6 bases and the J segment 7 bases; nucleotides outside the gene matches: 11. Written as DNA, the CDR3 is TGTGCCAGCTCCCCGGAAAGCGGGAGATGGAATGAGCAGTTCTTC. It specifies CASSPESGRWNEQFF.

This rearrangement joins TRBV19 to TRBJ1-1; unclear D gene. The CDR3 extends over 15 amino acids. V was pared by 0 bases and J by 3 bases, with 11 bases between. Germline CDR1 reads LNHDA; CDR2 reads SQIVND (reference sequence). In DNA form, the CDR3 reads TGTGCCAGTAGTATAGATGAGGGTTGGGACACTGAAGCTTTCTTT. This codes for CASSIDEGWDTEAFF.

The chain is built from TRBV7-8 and TRBJ2-2; D may be TRBD1 (6 bases). From germline, CDR1 is SGHVS and CDR2 FQNEAQ. The V and J ends lost 4 bases and 1 base respectively, with 10 bases between them. The CDR3 contains 15 residues. In DNA form, the CDR3 reads TGTGCCAGCAGCTCCTCAGGGGTGAACACCGGGGAGCTGTTTTTT. Its translation is CASSSSGVNTGELFF.

The chain links TRBV6-5 to TRBJ2-3; 8 bases fit TRBD1. From germline, CDR1 is MNHEY and CDR2 SVGAGI. V gave up 6 bases and J gave up 1 base; unmatched junction bases: 6. This CDR3 has 15 amino acids. The CDR3 DNA is TGTGCCAGCAGCGCGGACAGGGCCGGCACAGATACGCAGTATTTT. Protein sequence: CASSADRAGTDTQYF.

V and J are TRBV11-2 and TRBJ2-7; D remains ambiguous. V dropped 0 bases and J dropped 7 bases, with 22 bases sitting between them. CDR1 and CDR2 (germline): SGHAT, FQNNGV. The CDR3 totals 17 residues. CDR3 in amino acids: CASSLDSNSHPFFEQYF. CDR3 in DNA: TGTGCCAGCAGCTTAGATAGTAACAGCCACCCCTTTTTTGAGCAGTACTTC.

The chain is built from TRBV15 and TRBJ2-1; 8 bases are a match to TRBD2. Germline CDR1 and CDR2: LNHNV and YYDKDF (reference sequence). The CDR3 is made up of 16 amino acids. J gave up 1 base and V 6 bases, and 8 bases lay outside the gene matches. CDR3 coding DNA: TGTGCCACCAGGTCTGGCGGGAGGTTTTCCTACAATGAGCAGTTCTTC. Translation gives CATRSGGRFSYNEQFF.

The gene calls are TRBV7-8 and TRBJ2-6, with 14 positions matching TRBD2. With 4 bases clipped from V and 3 bases from J, the junction kept 5 bases outside the gene matches. The CDR3 covers 18 residues. Germline V gene data show CDR1 as SGHVS and CDR2 as FQNEAQ. The CDR3 nucleotides are TGTGCCAGCAGCTCGGGACTAGCGGGAGTGTTTGGGGCCAACGTCCTGACTTTC. Amino acids: CASSSGLAGVFGANVLTF.